This T cell receptor beta chain was identified in a study of blood T cell repertoires in COVID-19. Study-wide background: Samples representing acute and convalescent COVID-19 were sourced from the United States, Italy and Spain. Sample material is recorded as cDNA or gDNA derived from T cells, B-cell-depleted T cells, or PBMCs.

Enrollees, roughly 18 to 95 years old, lived in roughly 24 US areas. How the authors handled the data: Nucleated cell number was recorded as an estimate derived from reference gene primer amplification. The assay was immunoSEQ multiplex PCR, and TCRdb's table has in-frame clones only and misses some. For V, J and clone size, that table is used; D and trimming come from the DNA. The sample consists of about 400,000 clones, approximately 88% of them appearing once. The germline gives CDR1 GTSNPN, CDR2 SVGIG (reference sequence). This CDR3 has 14 amino acids. V was clipped by 5 bases and J by 1 base; unmatched bases: 3.

The clonotype comes from a woman aged 40 to 50 with acute COVID-19. This rearrangement joins TRBV30 to TRBJ2-4; 9 bases are a match to TRBD1. Sequenced material: PBMCs or T cells enriched from blood (not recorded which). The CDR3 here is CAWGDRAAKNIQYF. CDR3 nucleotide sequence: TGTGCCTGGGGGGACAGGGCGGCCAAAAACATTCAGTACTTC.